This paragraph covers one T cell receptor (beta chain) sequence. What antigen it recognizes has not been identified. There are no base qualities to consult, and no much larger clone falls within one base. Preparation of the library involved RT-PCR. Sequencing relied on an Illumina HiSeq 2500. TCRdb reanalyzed the raw reads on its own, using fastp at Q25 for trimming and MiXCR for clone calling, and kept in-frame beta chains. CDR3 protein sequences are deduplicated, and each keeps its most common genes and DNA. This sample lists around 580,000 distinct CDR3 sequences; approximately 14% were detected once. Over 8.5% of the sample belongs to the ten largest clones. After removal of 6 bases from V and 4 bases from J, the junction retains 7 bases not matched to a gene. The CDR3 covers 14 residues, taking in both the cysteine and the phenylalanine. The only DNA kept is the CDR3, 42 bases in frame from the first base.

This specimen belongs to a study of response to subunit inactivated influenza vaccine (dated by TCRdb to 2016 to 2018). As for the study more broadly: The study used deep quantitative T cell receptor repertoire profiling to track responses to a trivalent subunit inactivated influenza vaccine. Study-level results and caveats: According to the authors, only a limited number of new T cells may be recruited by each seasonal influenza vaccination.

This TCR came from a man aged 45-60 years who received an inactivated influenza vaccine. Donor details come from another sample of the same person, matched by shared clones. Sequences were derived from PBMCs from blood, sampled less than 13 days after vaccination. The rearrangement combines TRBV12-3 or TRBV12-4 with TRBJ1-2, with 8 middle bases fitting TRBD1. The CDR3 protein is CASRRTGSPYGYTF. The DNA reads as follows: TGTGCCAGCAGGAGGACAGGGTCCCCCTATGGCTACACCTTC.